A selection of T cell receptor beta chains follows, all from one sample in a study of radiotherapy plus CTLA-4 blockade in lung cancer. Sequenced by immunoSEQ multiplex PCR; TCRdb stores in-frame clones only, minus some. Among fewer than 100,000 clones, over 80% were seen once, and the ten largest hold 0.75% to 1%. The input for sequencing was peripheral blood, taken from a patient treated with radiotherapy plus ipilimumab. These receptors came from a human donor with non-small cell lung cancer who had stable disease on radiotherapy plus ipilimumab. Both conserved end residues are part of each CDR3. Fields, in order: J gene, D gene, clone size, V gene, CDR3 DNA, CDR3 protein. A D gene is named only where the DNA matches it firmly. The size entry is marked missing in some rows and otherwise reads once, few, many or a size class.

TRBJ2-7 TRBD2 once TRBV6-1 TGTGCCAGCGGGACTAGCGTTGGAGGGCGCGAGCAGTACTTC CASGTSVGGREQYF
TRBJ1-1 - - TRBV7-2 TGTGCCAGCAGCTTAGGACAGGCCACTGAAGCTTTCTTT CASSLGQATEAFF
TRBJ2-5 - - TRBV9 TGTGCCAGCAGCGTAGGCAGGGGCCAAGAGACCCAGTACTTC CASSVGRGQETQYF
TRBJ1-5 - - TRBV7-9 TGTGCCAGCAGCTTAGATGGTATTGGCAATCAGCCCCAGCATTTT CASSLDGIGNQPQHF
TRBJ2-7 - few TRBV6-1 TGTGCCAGCAGTGAGATCGGGTATTACTCCTACGAGCAGTACTTC CASSEIGYYSYEQYF
TRBJ2-7 TRBD2 - TRBV5-6 TGTGCCAGCAGCCGACTAGCCGATTCCTACGAGCAGTACTTC CASSRLADSYEQYF
TRBJ1-1 - - TRBV27 TGTGCCAGCAGTAGGGACCTCACTGAAGCTTTCTTT CASSRDLTEAFF
TRBJ2-2 TRBD2 - TRBV5-1 TGCGCCAGCAGCTTGGCCACGAGACTAGCGGTCACCGGGGAGCTGTTTTTT CASSLATRLAVTGELFF
TRBJ1-1 - - TRBV6-5 TGTGCCAGCAGTTACTTGAGCTCGAACAGCAACACTGAAGCTTTCTTT CASSYLSSNSNTEAFF
TRBJ1-1 TRBD1 once TRBV9 TGTGCCAGCAGCGAGCAGCAGGGGGTTGAAGCTTTCTTT CASSEQQGVEAFF
TRBJ1-2 - - TRBV7-9 TGTGCCAGCAGCTCTAAGACTTGGACTTCCCCCGATGGCTACACCTTC CASSSKTWTSPDGYTF
TRBJ2-7 - - TRBV30 TGTGCCTGGAGGCAGGACTCCTACGAGCAGTACTTC CAWRQDSYEQYF
TRBJ1-3 TRBD1 - TRBV7-9 TGTGCCAGCAGCTCCATCCTCGGGACAGAGAGCTCTGGAAACACCATATATTTT CASSSILGTESSGNTIYF
TRBJ2-7 TRBD1 once TRBV6-1 TGTGCCAGCAGACCGGGACAGGTCTCCTACGAGCAGTACTTC CASRPGQVSYEQYF
TRBJ2-1 TRBD2 - TRBV2 TGTGCCAGCAGTGAGAGGACTAGCGGGGGGGTCCGACCCTACAATGAGCAGTTCTTC CASSERTSGGVRPYNEQFF
TRBJ2-2 - once TRBV2 TGTGCCAGCAGTGAGGTCAACACCGGGGAGCTGTTTTTT CASSEVNTGELFF
TRBJ2-1 - - TRBV9 TGTGCCAGCAGCGTAGGGGTCGAAGGCAATGAGCAGTTCTTC CASSVGVEGNEQFF
TRBJ2-5 TRBD2 - TRBV9 TGTGCCAGCAGCCCCGGGACTAGCGGGGGGGCGATAGAGACCCAGTACTTC CASSPGTSGGAIETQYF
TRBJ1-1 - - TRBV27 TGTGCCAGCAGTTTAACTGAGGAGGTAATTTCGAACACTGAAGCTTTCTTT CASSLTEEVISNTEAFF
TRBJ2-5 - - TRBV18 TGTGCCAGCTCAGTAGGAGTGTACCAAGAGACCCAGTACTTC CASSVGVYQETQYF
TRBJ1-5 - once TRBV18 TGTGCCAGCTCACCAGGACAGATCAATCAGCCCCAGCATTTT CASSPGQINQPQHF
TRBJ2-5 - - TRBV7-8 TGTGCCAGCAGCGCTCAACCTGGGCCCCAAGAGACCCAGTACTTC CASSAQPGPQETQYF